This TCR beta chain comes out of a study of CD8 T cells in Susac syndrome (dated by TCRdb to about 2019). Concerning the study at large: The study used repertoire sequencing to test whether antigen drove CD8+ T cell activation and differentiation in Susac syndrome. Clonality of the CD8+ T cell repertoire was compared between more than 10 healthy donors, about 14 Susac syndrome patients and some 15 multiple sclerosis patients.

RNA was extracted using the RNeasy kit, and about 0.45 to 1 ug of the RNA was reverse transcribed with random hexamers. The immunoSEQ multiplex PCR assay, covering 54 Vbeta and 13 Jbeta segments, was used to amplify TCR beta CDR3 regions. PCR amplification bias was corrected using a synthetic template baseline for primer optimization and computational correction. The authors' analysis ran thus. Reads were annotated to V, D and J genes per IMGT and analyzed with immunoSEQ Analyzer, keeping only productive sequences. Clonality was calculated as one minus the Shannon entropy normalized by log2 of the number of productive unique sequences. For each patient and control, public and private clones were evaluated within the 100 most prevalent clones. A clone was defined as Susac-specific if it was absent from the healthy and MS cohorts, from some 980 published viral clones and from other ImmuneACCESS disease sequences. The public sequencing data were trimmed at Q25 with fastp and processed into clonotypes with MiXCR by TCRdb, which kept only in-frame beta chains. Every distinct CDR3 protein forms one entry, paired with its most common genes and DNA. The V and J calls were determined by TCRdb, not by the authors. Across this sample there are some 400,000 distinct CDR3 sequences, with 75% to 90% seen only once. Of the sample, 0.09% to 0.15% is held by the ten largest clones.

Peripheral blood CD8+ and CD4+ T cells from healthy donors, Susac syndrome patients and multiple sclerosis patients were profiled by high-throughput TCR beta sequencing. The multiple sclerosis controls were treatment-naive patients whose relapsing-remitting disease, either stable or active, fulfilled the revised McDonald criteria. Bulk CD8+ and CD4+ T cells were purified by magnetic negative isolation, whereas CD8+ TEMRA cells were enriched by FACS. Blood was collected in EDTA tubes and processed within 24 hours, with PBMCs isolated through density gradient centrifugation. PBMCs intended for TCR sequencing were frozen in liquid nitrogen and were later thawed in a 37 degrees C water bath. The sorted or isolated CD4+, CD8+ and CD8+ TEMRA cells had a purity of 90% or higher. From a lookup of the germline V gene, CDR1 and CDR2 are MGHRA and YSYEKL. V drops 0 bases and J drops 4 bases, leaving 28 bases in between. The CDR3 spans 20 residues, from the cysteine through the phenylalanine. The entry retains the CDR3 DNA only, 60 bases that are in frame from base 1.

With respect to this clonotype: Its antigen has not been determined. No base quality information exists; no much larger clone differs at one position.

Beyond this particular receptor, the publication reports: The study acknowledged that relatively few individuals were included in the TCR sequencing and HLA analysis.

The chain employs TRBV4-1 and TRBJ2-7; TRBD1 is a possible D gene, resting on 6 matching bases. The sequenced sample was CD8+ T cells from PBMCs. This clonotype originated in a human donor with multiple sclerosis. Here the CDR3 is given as CASSQENEGGPGITGYEQYF. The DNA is TGCGCCAGCAGCCAAGAAAACGAAGGGGGACCGGGCATAACAGGGTACGAGCAGTACTTC.